This T cell receptor beta chain originates from a study of identifying expanded T cells in peripheral blood. Study-wide points: Across healthy donors, higher total template counts meant significantly greater roughly two-week count variance.

The method was immunoSEQ multiplex PCR; TCRdb's version includes in-frame clones alone and lacks a portion of them. This table holds 85,000 to 90,000 clones, around 87% found once. Comments on this clone: Its antigen is as yet unknown.

There are 14 residues in the CDR3. Germline CDR1 and CDR2: SGHTA and FQGNSA. Deletions cut 5 bases from V and 7 bases from J, with 14 bases between. The rearrangement links TRBV7-2 to TRBJ1-4, with D hard to call. Sequences were obtained from blood. The TCR sequence derives from a person aged 18-70 years in good health. CDR3 loop: CASSHQHPSEKLFF. CDR3 DNA: TGTGCCAGCAGCCACCAACACCCAAGTGAAAAACTGTTTTTT.